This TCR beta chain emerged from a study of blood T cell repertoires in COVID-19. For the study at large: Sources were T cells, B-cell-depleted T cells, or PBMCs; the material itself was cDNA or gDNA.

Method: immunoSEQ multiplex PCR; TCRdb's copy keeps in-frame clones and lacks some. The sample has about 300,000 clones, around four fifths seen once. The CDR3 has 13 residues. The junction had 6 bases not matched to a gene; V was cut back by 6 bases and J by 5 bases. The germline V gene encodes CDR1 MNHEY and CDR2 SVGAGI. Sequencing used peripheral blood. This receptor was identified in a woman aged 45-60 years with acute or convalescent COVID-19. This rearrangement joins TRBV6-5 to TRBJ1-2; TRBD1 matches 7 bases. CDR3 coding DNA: TGTGCCAGCAGGGGGACAGCCTATTATGGCTACACCTTC. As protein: CASRGTAYYGYTF.